The rows below give T cell receptor beta chains drawn from one sample of a study of cytomegalovirus exposure and HLA in healthy donors. Clones were read by immunoSEQ multiplex PCR, and TCRdb kept only the in-frame ones, dropping some. This repertoire comprises around 75,000 clones; its ten largest clones make up 12% to 15%. Sequences were obtained from PBMCs. The receptors shown here come from a man aged 50-59 years in good health and CMV-seropositive. The CDR3 runs from the conserved cysteine through the conserved F or W. The D gene is left open where the match is weak. Clone size is stated in some rows and not others, as once, few, many or a class when expanded.

TRBJ2-3 . TRBV9 . TGTGCCAGCAGCCCTCTCACTTACACAGATACGCAGTATTTT CASSPLTYTDTQYF
TRBJ1-2 . TRBV19 TRBD1 TGTGCCAGTAGTCCTCAGGGGGACAGGGGCTATGGCTACACCTTC CASSPQGDRGYGYTF
TRBJ2-3 . TRBV5-6 . TGTGCCAGCAGCTTGGGAGTCAGCACAGATACGCAGTATTTT CASSLGVSTDTQYF
TRBJ2-3 . TRBV28 TRBD1 TGTGCCAGCAGTTCACCGGGACAGGTGGACGACGTGACAGATACGCAGTATTTT CASSSPGQVDDVTDTQYF
TRBJ2-5 . TRBV4-1 . TGCGCCAGCAGCCAAGCCCTCCCGGAGACCCAGTACTTC CASSQALPETQYF
TRBJ2-5 . TRBV2 TRBD2 TGTGCCAGCAGTGGGGGGGGGTTGGGAGAGACCCAGTACTTC CASSGGGLGETQYF
TRBJ1-2 . TRBV4-1 . TGCGCCAGCAGCCTAGAAAGGGGCCCTCGGGGCTACACCTTC CASSLERGPRGYTF
TRBJ1-2 . TRBV7-9 TRBD1 TGTGCCAGCAGCCAGGGGACAGGAGATGCCTATGGCTACACCTTC CASSQGTGDAYGYTF
TRBJ1-1 . TRBV10-2 TRBD1 TGCGCCAGCAGTGAGTACCACAGGGGAACTGAAGCTTTCTTT CASSEYHRGTEAFF
TRBJ1-4 . TRBV7-9 TRBD1 TGTGCCAGCAGCTACAGGGGGACCACTAATGAAAAACTGTTTTTT CASSYRGTTNEKLFF
TRBJ2-1 . TRBV5-1 TRBD2 TGCGCCAGCATAGCGGGAAACTCCTACAATGAGCAGTTCTTC CASIAGNSYNEQFF
TRBJ1-2 . TRBV7-2 . TGTGCCAGCAGCCCACCGACAGTAAACTATGGCTACACCTTC CASSPPTVNYGYTF
TRBJ1-5 . TRBV2 TRBD1 TGTGCCAGCAGTCCCGTAGACAGGGGTAACAATCAGCCCCAGCATTTT CASSPVDRGNNQPQHF
TRBJ2-3 . TRBV19 TRBD2 TGTGCCCTTAGGAAGTTGGAGGGTCTAGCGGTTAGCACAGATACGCAGTATTTT CALRKLEGLAVSTDTQYF
TRBJ1-2 . TRBV25-1 TRBD1 TGTGCCAGCAGTGAATATCAGGGGGACTATGGCTACACCTTC CASSEYQGDYGYTF
TRBJ2-7 medium-sized TRBV6-1 . TGTGCCAGCAGTGTTACCTACGAGCAGTACTTC CASSVTYEQYF
TRBJ1-1 . TRBV6-5 . TGTGCCAGCAGGCTAACTCAGGAGAACACTGAAGCTTTCTTT CASRLTQENTEAFF
TRBJ2-7 . TRBV29-1 TRBD1 TGCAGCGCCCTATCGACAGGGCTTAAGAACGAGCAGTACTTC CSALSTGLKNEQYF
TRBJ1-2 . TRBV4-1 . TGCGCCAGCAGCCAAGAAAACAGCCTTAACTATGGCTACACCTTC CASSQENSLNYGYTF
TRBJ2-1 . TRBV5-1 TRBD2 TGCGCCAGCAGCTTGGCCCCCTGGGGAGCGGGGGCATACAATGAGCAGTTCTTC CASSLAPWGAGAYNEQFF
TRBJ2-1 . TRBV5-1 . TGCGCCAGCAGCCCGGACAGCAATGAGCAGTTCTTC CASSPDSNEQFF
TRBJ2-5 . TRBV9 . TGTGCCAGCAGCCCCCGGGACTCCACGGAGACCCAGTACTTC CASSPRDSTETQYF
TRBJ1-4 . TRBV5-6 . TGTGCCAGCAGCTTGGAACGGAGCCCCGGGGTTGAAAAACTGTTTTTT CASSLERSPGVEKLFF
TRBJ1-2 . TRBV4-1 TRBD1 TGCGCCAGCAGCCAAGGCCGGACAGGGGCGGGGATGGATGGCTACACCTTC CASSQGRTGAGMDGYTF
TRBJ2-5 . TRBV29-1 . TGCAGCTCTAGGTTCAACGGACTGCGGGAGACCCAGTACTTC CSSRFNGLRETQYF